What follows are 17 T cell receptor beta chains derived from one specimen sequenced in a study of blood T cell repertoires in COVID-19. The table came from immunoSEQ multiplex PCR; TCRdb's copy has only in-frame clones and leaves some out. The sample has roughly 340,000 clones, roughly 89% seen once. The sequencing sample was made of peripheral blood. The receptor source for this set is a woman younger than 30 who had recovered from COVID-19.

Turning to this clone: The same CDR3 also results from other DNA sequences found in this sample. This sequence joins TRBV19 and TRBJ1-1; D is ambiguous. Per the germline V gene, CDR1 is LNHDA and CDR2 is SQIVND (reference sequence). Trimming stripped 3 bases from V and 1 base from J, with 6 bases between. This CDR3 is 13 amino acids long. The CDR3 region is CASSIAENTEAFF. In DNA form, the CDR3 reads TGTGCCAGTAGTATCGCAGAGAACACTGAAGCTTTCTTT. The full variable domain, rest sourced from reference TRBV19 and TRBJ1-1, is DGGITQSPKYLFRKEGQNVTLSCEQNLNHDAMYWYRQDPGQGLRLIYYSQIVNDFQKGDIAEGYSVSREKKESFPLTVTSAQKNPTAFYLCASSIAENTEAFFGQGTRLTVV.

CDR3 sequence reads: CASVPGPEGLSNQPQHF. The CDR3 coding sequence is TGTGCCAGCGTGCCAGGGCCGGAGGGCCTAAGCAATCAGCCCCAGCATTTT. This chain joins TRBV3-1 (or the pseudogene TRBV3-2) and TRBJ1-5, with TRBD1 as a possible D gene (5 bases). This CDR3 region has 17 residues. Germline CDR1 LGHDT, CDR2 YNNKEL (reference sequence). Trimming removed 8 bases from V and 1 base from J, with 21 bases in between.

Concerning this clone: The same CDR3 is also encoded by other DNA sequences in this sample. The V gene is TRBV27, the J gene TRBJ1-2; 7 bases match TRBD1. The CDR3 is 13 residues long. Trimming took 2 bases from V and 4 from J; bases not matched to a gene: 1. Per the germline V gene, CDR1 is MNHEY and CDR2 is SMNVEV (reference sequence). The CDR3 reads CASSLAGGYGYTF. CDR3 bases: TGTGCCAGCAGTTTAGCAGGGGGCTATGGCTACACCTTC.

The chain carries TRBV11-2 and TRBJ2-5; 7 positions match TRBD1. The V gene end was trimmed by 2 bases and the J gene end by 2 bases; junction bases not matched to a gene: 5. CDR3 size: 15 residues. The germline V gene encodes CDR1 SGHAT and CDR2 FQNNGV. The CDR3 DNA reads TGTGCCAGCAGCTTATTGCTGGGACAGCAAGAGACCCAGTACTTC. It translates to CASSLLLGQQETQYF.

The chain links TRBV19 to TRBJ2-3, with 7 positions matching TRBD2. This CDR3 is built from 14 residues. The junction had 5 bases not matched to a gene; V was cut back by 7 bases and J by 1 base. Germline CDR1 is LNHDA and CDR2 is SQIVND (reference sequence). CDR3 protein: CASNSAGGTDTQYF. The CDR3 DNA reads TGTGCCAGTAATTCGGCGGGAGGCACAGATACGCAGTATTTT.

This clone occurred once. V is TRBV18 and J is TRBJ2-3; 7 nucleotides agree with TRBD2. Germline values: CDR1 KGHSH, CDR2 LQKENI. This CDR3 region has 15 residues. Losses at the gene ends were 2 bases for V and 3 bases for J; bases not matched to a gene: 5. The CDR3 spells CASSPTPGGTDTQYF. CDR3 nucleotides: TGTGCCAGCTCACCAACTCCGGGAGGAACAGATACGCAGTATTTT.

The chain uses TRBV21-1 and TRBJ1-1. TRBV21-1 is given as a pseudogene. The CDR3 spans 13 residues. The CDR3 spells CASSPRDLTEAFF. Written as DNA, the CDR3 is TGTGCCAGCAGCCCTCGGGACTTGACTGAAGCTTTCTTT.

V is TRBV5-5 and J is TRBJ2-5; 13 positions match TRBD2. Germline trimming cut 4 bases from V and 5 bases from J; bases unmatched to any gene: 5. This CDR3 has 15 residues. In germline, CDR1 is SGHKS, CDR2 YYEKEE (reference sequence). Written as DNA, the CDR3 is TGTGCCAGCAGCGGACTAGCGGGAGTCGGGGAGACCCAGTACTTC. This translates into CASSGLAGVGETQYF.

CDR3 sequence (DNA): TGTGCCAGCAGTTACTCGGGACGACGGGAGCACCTACTTTTTACTCGGGAGCAGTTCTTC. Amino acid sequence: CASSYSGRREHLLFTREQFF. The chain employs TRBV6-2 or TRBV6-3 and TRBJ2-1; tentative D call: TRBD2 (6 bases). The CDR3 consists of 20 residues. V lost 0 bases and J lost 10, with 31 bases in between. Germline V CDR1 and CDR2: MNHEY, SVGEGT.

CDR3: CASSQAPQAHEQYV. The CDR3, as DNA: TGTGCCAGCAGCCAGGCCCCTCAGGCTCACGAGCAGTACGTC. The genes are TRBV7-8 and TRBJ2-7; D ambiguous. Germline V gene data show CDR1 as SGHVS and CDR2 as FQNEAQ. This CDR3 has 14 residues. V lost 5 bases, J lost 5 bases, and 16 bases lay in between.

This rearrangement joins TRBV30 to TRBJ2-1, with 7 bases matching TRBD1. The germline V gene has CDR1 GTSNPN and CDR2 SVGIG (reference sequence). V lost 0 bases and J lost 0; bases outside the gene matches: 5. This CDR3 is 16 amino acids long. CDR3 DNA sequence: TGTGCCTGGAGTGTACTTTCAGGGGGCTCCTACAATGAGCAGTTCTTC. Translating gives CAWSVLSGGSYNEQFF.

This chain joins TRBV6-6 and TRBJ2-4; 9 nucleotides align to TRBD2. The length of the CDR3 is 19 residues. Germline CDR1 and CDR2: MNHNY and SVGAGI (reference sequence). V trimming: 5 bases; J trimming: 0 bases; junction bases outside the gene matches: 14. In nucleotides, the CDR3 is TGTGCCAGCAGTCCGTGGGCTAGCGGGAAACCCTTAGCCAAAAACATTCAGTACTTC. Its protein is CASSPWASGKPLAKNIQYF.

The CDR3 bases are TGTGCCAGCAGCCCTCGACAGGGGTATCAGCCCCAGCATTTT. Protein product: CASSPRQGYQPQHF. This chain links TRBV7-8 with TRBJ1-5; 8 nucleotides agree with TRBD1. The CDR3 extends over 14 amino acids. Germline CDR1 is SGHVS and CDR2 is FQNEAQ. V lost 5 bases to trimming and J lost 5 bases; unmatched junction nucleotides: 5.

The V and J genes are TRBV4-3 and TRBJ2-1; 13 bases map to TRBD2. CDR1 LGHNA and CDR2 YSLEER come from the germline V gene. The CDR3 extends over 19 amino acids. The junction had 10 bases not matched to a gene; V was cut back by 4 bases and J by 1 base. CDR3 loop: CASSLTLRTSGSSYNEQFF. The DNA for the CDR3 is TGCGCCAGCAGCCTAACATTACGGACTAGCGGGAGTTCCTACAATGAGCAGTTCTTC.

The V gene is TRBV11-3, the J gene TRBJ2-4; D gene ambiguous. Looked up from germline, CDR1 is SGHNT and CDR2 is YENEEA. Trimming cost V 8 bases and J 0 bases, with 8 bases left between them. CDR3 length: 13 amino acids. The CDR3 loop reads CASPPLAKNIQYF. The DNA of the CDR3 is TGTGCCAGCCCCCCCCTAGCCAAAAACATTCAGTACTTC.

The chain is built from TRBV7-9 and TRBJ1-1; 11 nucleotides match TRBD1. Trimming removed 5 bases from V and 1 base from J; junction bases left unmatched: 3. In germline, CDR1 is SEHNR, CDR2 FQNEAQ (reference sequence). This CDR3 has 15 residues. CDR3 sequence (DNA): TGTGCCAGCAGCCCCGGGACAGGGGGGAACACTGAAGCTTTCTTT. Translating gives CASSPGTGGNTEAFF.

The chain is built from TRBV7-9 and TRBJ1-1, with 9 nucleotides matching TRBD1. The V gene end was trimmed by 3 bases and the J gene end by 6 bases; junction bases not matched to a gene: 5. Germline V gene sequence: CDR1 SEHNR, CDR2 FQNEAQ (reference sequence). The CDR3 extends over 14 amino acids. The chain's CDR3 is CASSFGQGFPEAFF. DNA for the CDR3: TGTGCCAGCAGCTTTGGACAGGGGTTTCCTGAAGCTTTCTTT.